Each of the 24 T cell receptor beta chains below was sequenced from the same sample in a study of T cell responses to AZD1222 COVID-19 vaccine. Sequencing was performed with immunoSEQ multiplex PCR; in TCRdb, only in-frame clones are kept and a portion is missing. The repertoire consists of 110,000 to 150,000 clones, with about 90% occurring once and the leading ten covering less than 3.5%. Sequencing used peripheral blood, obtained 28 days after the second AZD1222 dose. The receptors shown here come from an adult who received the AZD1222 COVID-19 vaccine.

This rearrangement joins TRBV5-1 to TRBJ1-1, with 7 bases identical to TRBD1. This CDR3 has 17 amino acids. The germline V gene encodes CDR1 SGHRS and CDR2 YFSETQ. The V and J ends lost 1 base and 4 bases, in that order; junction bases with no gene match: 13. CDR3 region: CASSLPRQGGPPTEAFF. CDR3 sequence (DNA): TGCGCCAGCAGCTTGCCCCGACAGGGAGGTCCTCCCACTGAAGCTTTCTTT.

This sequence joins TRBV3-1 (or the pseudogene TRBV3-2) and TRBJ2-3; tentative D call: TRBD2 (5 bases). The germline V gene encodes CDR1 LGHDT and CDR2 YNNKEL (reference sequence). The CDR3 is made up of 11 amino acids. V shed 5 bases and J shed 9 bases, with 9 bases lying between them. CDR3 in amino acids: CASSSPGTQYF. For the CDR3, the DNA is TGTGCCAGCAGCTCCCCGGGAACGCAGTATTTT.

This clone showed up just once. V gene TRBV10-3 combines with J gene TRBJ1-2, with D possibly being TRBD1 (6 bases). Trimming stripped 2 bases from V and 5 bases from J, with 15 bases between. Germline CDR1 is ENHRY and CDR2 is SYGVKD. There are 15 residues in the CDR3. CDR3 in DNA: TGTGCCATCAGTGAGCTGGAAGGGGGAGGGTATGGCTACACCTTC. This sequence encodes CAISELEGGGYGYTF.

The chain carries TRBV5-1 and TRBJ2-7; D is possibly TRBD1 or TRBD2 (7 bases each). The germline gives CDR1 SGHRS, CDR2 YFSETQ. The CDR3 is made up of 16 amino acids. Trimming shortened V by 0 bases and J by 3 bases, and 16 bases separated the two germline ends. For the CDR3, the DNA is TGCGCCAGCAGCTTGGGGGTTACAGGGGAGGGCTACGAGCAGTACTTC. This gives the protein CASSLGVTGEGYEQYF.

This CDR3 reads CASSLFGVLLSGANVLTF. The CDR3 DNA reads TGTGCCAGCAGCTTATTCGGAGTATTACTCTCTGGGGCCAACGTCCTGACTTTC. This sequence joins TRBV7-2 and TRBJ2-6; no firm D call. The CDR3 length is 18 residues. Trimming shortened V by 2 bases and J by 0 bases, and 14 bases separated the two germline ends. Germline CDR1 and CDR2: SGHTA and FQGNSA.

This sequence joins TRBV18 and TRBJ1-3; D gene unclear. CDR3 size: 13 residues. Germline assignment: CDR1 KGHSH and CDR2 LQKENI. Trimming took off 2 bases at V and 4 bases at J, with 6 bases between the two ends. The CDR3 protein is CASSPYWGNTIYF. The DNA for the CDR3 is TGTGCCAGCTCACCATATTGGGGAAACACCATATATTTT.

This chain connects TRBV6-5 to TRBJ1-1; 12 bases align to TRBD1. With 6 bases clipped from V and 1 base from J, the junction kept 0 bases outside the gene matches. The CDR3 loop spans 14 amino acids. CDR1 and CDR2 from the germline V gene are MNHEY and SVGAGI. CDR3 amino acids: CASRGQGANTEAFF. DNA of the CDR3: TGTGCCAGCAGGGGACAGGGGGCGAACACTGAAGCTTTCTTT.

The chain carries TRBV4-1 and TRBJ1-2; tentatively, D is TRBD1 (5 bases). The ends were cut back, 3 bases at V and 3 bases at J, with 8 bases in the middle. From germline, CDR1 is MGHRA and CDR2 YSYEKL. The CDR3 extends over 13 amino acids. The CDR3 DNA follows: TGCGCCAGCAGCCAGCAGGGAGACTATGGCTACACCTTC. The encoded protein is CASSQQGDYGYTF.

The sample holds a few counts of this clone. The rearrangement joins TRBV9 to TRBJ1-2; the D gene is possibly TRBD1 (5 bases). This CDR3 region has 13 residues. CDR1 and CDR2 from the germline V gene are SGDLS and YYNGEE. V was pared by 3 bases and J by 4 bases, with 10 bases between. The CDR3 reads CASSGGEGYGYTF. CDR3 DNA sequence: TGTGCCAGCAGCGGAGGGGAAGGCTATGGCTACACCTTC.

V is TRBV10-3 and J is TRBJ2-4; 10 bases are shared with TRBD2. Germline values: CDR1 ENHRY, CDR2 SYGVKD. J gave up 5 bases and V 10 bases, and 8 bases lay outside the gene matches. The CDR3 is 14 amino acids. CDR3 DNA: TGTGCCACTCTAGAGCGGGAGGGCCAAAACATTCAGTACTTC. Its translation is CATLEREGQNIQYF.

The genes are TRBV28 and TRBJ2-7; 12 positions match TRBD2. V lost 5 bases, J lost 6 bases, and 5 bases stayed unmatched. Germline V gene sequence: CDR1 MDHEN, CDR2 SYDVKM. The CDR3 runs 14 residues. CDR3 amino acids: CASSETSGSREQYF. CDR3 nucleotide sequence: TGTGCCAGCAGTGAGACTAGCGGGAGCCGCGAGCAGTACTTC.

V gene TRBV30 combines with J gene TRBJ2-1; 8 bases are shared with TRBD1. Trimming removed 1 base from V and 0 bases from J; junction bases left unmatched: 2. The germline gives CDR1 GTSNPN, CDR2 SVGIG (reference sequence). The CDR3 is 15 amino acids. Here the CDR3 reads CAWSGTGGSYNEQFF. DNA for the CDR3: TGTGCCTGGAGTGGAACAGGGGGCTCCTACAATGAGCAGTTCTTC.

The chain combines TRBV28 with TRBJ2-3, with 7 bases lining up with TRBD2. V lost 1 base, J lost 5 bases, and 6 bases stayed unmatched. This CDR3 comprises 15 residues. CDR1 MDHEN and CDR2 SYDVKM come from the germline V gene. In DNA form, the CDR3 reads TGTGCCAGCAGTTTATCTTGGGGGAGGGGAGATACGCAGTATTTT. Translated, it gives CASSLSWGRGDTQYF.

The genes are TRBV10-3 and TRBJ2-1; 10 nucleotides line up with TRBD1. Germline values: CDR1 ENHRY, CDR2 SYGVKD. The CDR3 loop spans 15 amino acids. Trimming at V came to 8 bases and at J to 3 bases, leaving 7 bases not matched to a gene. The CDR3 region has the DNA TGTGCCATCGGTTCGGGGACAGGGGTCTACAATGAGCAGTTCTTC. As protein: CAIGSGTGVYNEQFF.

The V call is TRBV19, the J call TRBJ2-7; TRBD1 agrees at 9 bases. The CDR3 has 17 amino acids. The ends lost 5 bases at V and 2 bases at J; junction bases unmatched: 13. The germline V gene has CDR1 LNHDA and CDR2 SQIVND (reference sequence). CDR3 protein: CASSRHRPGTGTYEQYF. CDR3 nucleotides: TGTGCCAGTAGTCGCCACAGACCCGGGACAGGGACCTACGAGCAGTACTTC.

The CDR3 DNA reads TGTGCCAGCAGCGAGGAACTACAGGGAGGCAACACCGGGGAGCTGTTTTTT. This encodes CASSEELQGGNTGELFF. The V call is TRBV9, the J call TRBJ2-2, with D perhaps being TRBD1 or TRBD2 (6 bases each). V shed 3 bases and J shed 2 bases, with 17 bases lying between them. This CDR3 region has 17 residues. Germline-derived CDR1 and CDR2 are SGDLS and YYNGEE.

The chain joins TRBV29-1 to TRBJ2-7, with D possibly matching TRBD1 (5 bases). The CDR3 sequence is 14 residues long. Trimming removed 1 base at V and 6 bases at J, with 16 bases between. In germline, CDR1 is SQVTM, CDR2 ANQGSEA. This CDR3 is CSVEGQGRFGEQYF. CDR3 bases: TGCAGCGTTGAAGGGCAGGGTCGTTTTGGCGAGCAGTACTTC.

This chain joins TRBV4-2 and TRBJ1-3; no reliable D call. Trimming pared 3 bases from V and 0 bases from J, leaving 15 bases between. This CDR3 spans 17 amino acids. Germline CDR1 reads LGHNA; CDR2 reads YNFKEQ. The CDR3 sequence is CASSQPLTTYSGNTIYF. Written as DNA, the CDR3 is TGTGCCAGCAGCCAGCCCTTAACGACGTACTCTGGAAACACCATATATTTT.

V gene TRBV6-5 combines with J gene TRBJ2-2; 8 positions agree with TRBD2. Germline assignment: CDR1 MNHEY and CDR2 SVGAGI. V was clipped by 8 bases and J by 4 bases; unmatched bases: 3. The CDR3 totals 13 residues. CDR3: CASEREPTGELFF. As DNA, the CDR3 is TGTGCCAGCGAGCGGGAGCCCACCGGGGAGCTGTTTTTT.

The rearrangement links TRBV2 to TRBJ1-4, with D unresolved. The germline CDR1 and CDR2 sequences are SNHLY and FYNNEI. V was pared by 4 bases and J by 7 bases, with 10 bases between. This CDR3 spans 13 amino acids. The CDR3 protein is CASSALGGEKLFF. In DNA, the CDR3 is TGTGCCAGCAGTGCTCTAGGAGGTGAAAAACTGTTTTTT.

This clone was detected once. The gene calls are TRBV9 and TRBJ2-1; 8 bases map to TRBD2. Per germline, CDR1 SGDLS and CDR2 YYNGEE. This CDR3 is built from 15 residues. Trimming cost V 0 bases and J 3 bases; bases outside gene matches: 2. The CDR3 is CASSVVAGIYNEQFF. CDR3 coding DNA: TGTGCCAGCAGCGTAGTAGCGGGAATCTACAATGAGCAGTTCTTC.

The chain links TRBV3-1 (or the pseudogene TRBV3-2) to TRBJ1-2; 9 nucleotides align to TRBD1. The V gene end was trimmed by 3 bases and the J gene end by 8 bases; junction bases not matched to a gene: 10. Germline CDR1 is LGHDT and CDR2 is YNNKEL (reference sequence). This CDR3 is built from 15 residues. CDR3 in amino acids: CASSHLTGTGNGYTF. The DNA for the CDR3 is TGTGCCAGCAGCCACCTTACAGGGACAGGGAACGGCTACACCTTC.

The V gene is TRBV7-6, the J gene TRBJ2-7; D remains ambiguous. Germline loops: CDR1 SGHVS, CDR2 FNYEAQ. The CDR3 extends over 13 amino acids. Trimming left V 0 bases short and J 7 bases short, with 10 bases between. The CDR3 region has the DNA TGTGCCAGCAGCTTAGCGGGTCAGCCTGAGCAGTACTTC. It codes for CASSLAGQPEQYF.

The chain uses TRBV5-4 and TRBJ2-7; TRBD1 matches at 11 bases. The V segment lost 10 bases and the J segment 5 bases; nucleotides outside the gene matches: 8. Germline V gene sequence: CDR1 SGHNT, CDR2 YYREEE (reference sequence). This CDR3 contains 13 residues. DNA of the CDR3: TGTGCCTCACAGGGACAGGGGGGTCACGAGCAGTACTTC. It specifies CASQGQGGHEQYF.